A single sample gave rise to the 30 T cell receptor beta chains below, sequenced in a study of T cells in Graves' hyperthyroidism and ophthalmopathy. There were TCR beta CDR3 regions amplified from RNA transcripts. A first-round RT-PCR of the TCR CDR3 used the HTBI primer set. TCRdb itself ran the multiplex PCR reads through MiXCR, one entry per CDR3 protein. The sample includes more than 500,000 distinct CDR3 sequences, 40% to 50% of them seen just once. Sequenced sample: peripheral blood or thyroid tissue (not recorded which). The receptors stem from an adult woman with Graves' disease, either hyperthyroidism or ophthalmopathy (not recorded which).

In its sample, this clonotype was seen many times. The chain links TRBV29-1 to TRBJ1-2; TRBD1 matches 7 bases. The CDR3 contains 11 residues. V dropped 8 bases and J dropped 8; count of bases not matched to a gene: 8. CDR1 and CDR2 from the germline V gene are SQVTM and ANQGSEA. CDR3 in amino acids: CSLGTGDGYTF. Written as DNA, the CDR3 is TGCAGCCTAGGAACAGGGGACGGCTACACCTTC.

This clonotype was observed a handful of times. This chain links TRBV10-3 with TRBJ2-7; D is perhaps TRBD1 (6 bases). V shed 7 bases and J shed 2 bases, with 15 bases lying between them. Germline V gene data show CDR1 as ENHRY and CDR2 as SYGVKD. The CDR3 loop spans 14 amino acids. CDR3: CAIKSGPGAYEQYF. The CDR3 DNA reads TGTGCCATCAAGTCGGGCCCAGGGGCCTACGAGCAGTACTTC.

This sequence joins TRBV25-1 and TRBJ1-2; D gene uncertain. CDR1 is MGHDK, CDR2 SYGVNS, per germline. V gave up 4 bases and J gave up 4 bases, with 7 bases separating them. There are 12 residues in the CDR3. The CDR3 DNA follows: TGTGCCAGCAGTGGTTCAGCCTATGGCTACACCTTC. Protein: CASSGSAYGYTF.

The sample holds one count of this clonotype. This chain joins TRBV9 and TRBJ1-6; TRBD1 matches 10 bases. J lost 5 bases, V lost 3 bases, and 5 bases had no gene match. CDR1 is SGDLS and CDR2 is YYNGEE in the germline V gene. This CDR3 region has 16 residues. The CDR3 reads CASSGSGTGDNSPLHF. The CDR3 DNA reads TGTGCCAGCAGCGGCTCAGGGACAGGGGATAATTCACCCCTCCACTTT. Combining the CDR3 with reference TRBV9 and TRBJ1-6 gives the whole variable domain DSGVTQTPKHLITATGQRVTLRCSPRSGDLSVYWYQQSLDQGLQFLIQYYNGEERAKGNILERFSAQQFPDLHSELNLSSLELGDSALYFCASSGSGTGDNSPLHFGNGTRLTVT.

The V call is TRBV20-1, the J call TRBJ1-5; D is undetermined. Deletions cut 0 bases from V and 0 bases from J, with 9 bases between. From germline, CDR1 is DFQATT and CDR2 SNEGSKA (reference sequence). This CDR3 is 15 amino acids long. The CDR3 loop reads CSARDGRYSNQPQHF. CDR3 DNA sequence: TGCAGTGCTAGAGACGGTCGGTATAGCAATCAGCCCCAGCATTTT.

This clonotype was counted only a few times. V usage is TRBV4-1 and J usage is TRBJ1-5; TRBD1 matches 7 bases. J gave up 6 bases and V 3 bases, and 2 bases lay outside the gene matches. CDR3 length: 13 residues. Germline CDR1 and CDR2: MGHRA and YSYEKL. Here the CDR3 reads CASSQDRFQPQHF. Written as DNA, the CDR3 is TGCGCCAGCAGCCAGGACAGGTTTCAGCCCCAGCATTTT.

This clonotype was counted at least ten times. This chain joins TRBV29-1 and TRBJ2-2; D is unresolved. CDR1 is SQVTM and CDR2 is ANQGSEA in the germline V gene. Trimming cost V 4 bases and J 1 base, with 1 base left between them. The CDR3 consists of 11 residues. CDR3 amino acids: CSVGNTGELFF. In DNA, the CDR3 is TGCAGCGTTGGGAACACCGGGGAGCTGTTTTTT.

The rearrangement links TRBV7-2 to TRBJ1-5; D remains unclear. The CDR3 totals 12 residues. V dropped 8 bases and J dropped 14 bases, with 19 bases sitting between them. From germline, CDR1 is SGHTA and CDR2 FQGNSA. The DNA for the CDR3 is TGTGCCAGCCTTGTAGCCCACAGCTACGAGCATTTT. Translating it yields CASLVAHSYEHF.

This rearrangement joins TRBV20-1 to TRBJ2-5, with 13 positions matching TRBD2. The CDR3 is 15 amino acids. Germline values: CDR1 DFQATT, CDR2 SNEGSKA (reference sequence). Losses at the gene ends were 2 bases for V and 5 bases for J; bases not matched to a gene: 5. CDR3 loop: CSARSGLAGVETQYF. The CDR3 region has the DNA TGCAGTGCTAGAAGCGGACTAGCGGGAGTTGAGACCCAGTACTTC.

The chain carries TRBV7-2 and TRBJ1-1; 10 positions match TRBD1. Germline trimming cut 5 bases from V and 3 bases from J; bases unmatched to any gene: 12. The CDR3 is 17 amino acids. Germline values: CDR1 SGHTA, CDR2 FQGNSA. The CDR3 loop reads CASSPRGWGQGYTEAFF. DNA for the CDR3: TGTGCCAGCAGCCCGAGGGGCTGGGGACAGGGGTACACTGAAGCTTTCTTT.

The chain combines TRBV7-3 with TRBJ2-7, with a weak D call TRBD2 (5 bases). The CDR3 is 13 residues long. The V end lost 3 bases, the J end lost 5 bases, and 11 bases lay between the germline ends. Germline V CDR1 and CDR2: SGHTA, FQGTGA. The CDR3 here is CASSFGPEDEQYF. CDR3 DNA: TGTGCCAGCAGCTTCGGACCGGAGGACGAGCAGTACTTC.

V is TRBV5-5 and J is TRBJ2-7; D uncertain. Per germline, CDR1 SGHKS and CDR2 YYEKEE (reference sequence). V was shortened by 1 base and J by 6 bases, with 8 bases between the two germline ends. The CDR3 runs 12 residues. This CDR3 reads CASSLNLFEQYF. The CDR3 nucleotides read TGTGCCAGCAGCTTGAACCTCTTCGAGCAGTACTTC. Full variable domain (missing parts from reference TRBV5-5 and TRBJ2-7): DAGVTQSPTHLIKTRGQQVTLRCSPISGHKSVSWYQQVLGQGPQFIFQYYEKEERGRGNFPDRFSARQFPNYSSELNVNALLLGDSALYLCASSLNLFEQYFGPGTRLTVT.

This clonotype appeared many times. The chain is built from TRBV5-7 and TRBJ1-2, with 7 nucleotides matching TRBD1. TRBV5-7 is assigned to the ORF class and has an uncertain function. CDR3 length: 13 residues. The ends lost 4 bases at V and 3 bases at J; junction bases unmatched: 3. Written as DNA, the CDR3 is TGTGCCAGCAGCAAGACAGGGCACTATGGCTACACCTTC. It yields the protein CASSKTGHYGYTF.

The chain carries TRBV20-1 and TRBJ1-2, with TRBD1 as a possible D gene (6 bases). This CDR3 contains 13 residues. The V gene's germline CDR1 is DFQATT and CDR2 SNEGSKA (reference sequence). Trimming took off 6 bases at V and 1 base at J, with 12 bases between the two ends. The CDR3 DNA reads as TGCAGTGCGCGACAGGACGTTAACTATGGCTACACCTTC. It translates to CSARQDVNYGYTF.

Ten or more counts support this clonotype. This chain links TRBV5-1 with TRBJ2-7; D remains ambiguous. This CDR3 comprises 13 residues. From germline, CDR1 is SGHRS and CDR2 YFSETQ. Deletions cut 3 bases from V and 0 bases from J, with 7 bases between. The CDR3 DNA sequence: TGCGCCAGCAGCTCCGACGGCTCCTACGAGCAGTACTTC. Its protein is CASSSDGSYEQYF.

This clonotype was seen repeatedly, ten times or more. This chain joins TRBV12-3 or TRBV12-4 and TRBJ1-4, with D unresolved. The CDR3 has 15 residues. V lost 6 bases and J lost 0, with 11 bases in between. The DNA of the CDR3 is TGTGCCAGCAGCAGTTTACGGGCAACTAATGAAAAACTGTTTTTT. Protein: CASSSLRATNEKLFF.

Points on this clonotype: A single base separates this from a much larger clone, so it may be a read error. The CDR3 DNA reads TGCGCCGGCAGTCGGGACAGTCAGAACACTGAAGCTTTCTTT. Translating it yields CAGSRDSQNTEAFF. The J gene is TRBJ1-1, the V gene TRBV5-1; the match to TRBD1 covers 7 bases. The CDR3 loop spans 14 amino acids. Per germline, CDR1 SGHRS and CDR2 YFSETQ.

At least ten counts were recorded for this clonotype. This sequence joins TRBV19 and TRBJ1-5; D might be TRBD1 (6 bases). Deletions cut 3 bases from V and 6 bases from J, with 12 bases between. The V gene's germline CDR1 is LNHDA and CDR2 SQIVND (reference sequence). The CDR3 spans 14 residues. This CDR3 is CASSMGAWSQPQHF. The CDR3 nucleotides read TGTGCCAGTAGTATGGGGGCATGGAGTCAGCCCCAGCATTTT. The complete variable domain, with remaining parts taken from reference TRBV19 and TRBJ1-5, reads DGGITQSPKYLFRKEGQNVTLSCEQNLNHDAMYWYRQDPGQGLRLIYYSQIVNDFQKGDIAEGYSVSREKKESFPLTVTSAQKNPTAFYLCASSMGAWSQPQHFGDGTRLSIL.

This clonotype has only a few counts. The V and J genes are TRBV28 and TRBJ1-1; D is perhaps TRBD1 (6 bases). From germline, CDR1 is MDHEN and CDR2 SYDVKM. V was clipped by 7 bases and J by 6 bases, with 15 bases between them. The CDR3 has 13 amino acids. The chain's CDR3 is CASTLGALPEAFF. Here the CDR3 DNA reads TGTGCCAGCACTTTGGGGGCGCTTCCTGAAGCTTTCTTT.

V is TRBV29-1 and J is TRBJ1-1, with 8 bases identical to TRBD1. This CDR3 has 14 residues. V shed 8 bases, J shed 0 bases, and the junction held 8 bases outside the gene matches. Germline CDR1 reads SQVTM; CDR2 reads ANQGSEA. This chain's CDR3 is CSQANRGMNTEAFF. In nucleotides, the CDR3 is TGCAGCCAAGCAAACAGGGGGATGAACACTGAAGCTTTCTTT.

A remark on this clonotype: Just one base apart from a much larger clone, this may be a read error. No conserved phenylalanine or tryptophan ends this CDR3, so it is likely a read error. This sequence joins TRBV6-2 or TRBV6-3 and TRBJ1-5, with TRBD1 as a possible D gene (6 bases). V was clipped by 6 bases and J by 5 bases, with 17 bases between them. Germline CDR1 is MNHEY and CDR2 is SVGEGT. The CDR3 length is 15 residues. This CDR3 is CASRPQGHRDQPQHL. CDR3 nucleotides: TGTGCCAGCAGACCGCAGGGACACAGGGATCAGCCCCAGCATCTT.

The chain employs TRBV5-1 and TRBJ2-5; TRBD1 is a possible D gene (5 bases). The germline CDR1 and CDR2 sequences are SGHRS and YFSETQ. Trimming stripped 1 base from V and 7 bases from J, with 11 bases between. This CDR3 is built from 13 residues. CDR3 DNA: TGCGCCAGCAGCTTGAAGGGGCCAGGGACCCAGTACTTC. It specifies CASSLKGPGTQYF. The variable domain in full, with the rest retrieved from reference TRBV5-1 and TRBJ2-5, is KAGVTQTPRYLIKTRGQQVTLSCSPISGHRSVSWYQQTPGQGLQFLFEYFSETQRNKGNFPGRFSGRQFSNSRSEMNVSTLELGDSALYLCASSLKGPGTQYFGPGTRLLVL.

This clonotype has only a few counts. The J gene is TRBJ2-3, the V gene TRBV20-1, with D possibly being TRBD1 (6 bases). Germline V gene data show CDR1 as DFQATT and CDR2 as SNEGSKA (reference sequence). This CDR3 comprises 14 residues. The germline V and J ends were trimmed by 5 bases and 2 bases, with 14 bases remaining between them. CDR3 DNA: TGCAGTGCTCCCAAGCAGGGGCACACAGATACGCAGTATTTT. Its protein product is CSAPKQGHTDTQYF.

In this sample, this clonotype turned up a few times. The chain combines TRBV2 with TRBJ1-2, with D possibly being TRBD1 (5 bases). CDR1 is SNHLY, CDR2 FYNNEI, per germline. The CDR3 has 13 residues. V lost 8 bases, J lost 8 bases, and 18 bases lay in between. CDR3 sequence reads: CASLGTSGGGYTF. For the CDR3, the DNA is TGTGCCAGCTTAGGGACCTCGGGAGGCGGCTACACCTTC.

The chain carries TRBV15 and TRBJ2-5, with D possibly matching TRBD1 (6 bases). The germline V gene has CDR1 LNHNV and CDR2 YYDKDF (reference sequence). The CDR3 covers 13 residues. CDR3 region: CAARQDLSGTQYF. DNA for the CDR3: TGTGCTGCCAGACAGGACTTATCCGGGACCCAGTACTTC.

This clonotype turned up a few times. The chain is built from TRBV19 and TRBJ1-1; 10 bases match TRBD1. Germline V gives CDR1 LNHDA, CDR2 SQIVND (reference sequence). The CDR3 is 14 amino acids. Trimming cost V 4 bases and J 6 bases; bases outside gene matches: 5. CDR3 amino acids: CASSTDRGLAEAFF. The CDR3 nucleotides read TGTGCCAGTAGTACCGACAGGGGGCTAGCTGAAGCTTTCTTT.

The chain carries TRBV24-1 and TRBJ2-5; no clear D. The V gene's germline CDR1 is KGHDR and CDR2 SFDVKD. V was clipped by 11 bases and J by 5 bases, with 23 bases between them. The CDR3 length is 15 residues. As DNA, the CDR3 is TGTGCCAGCACCCCGGGCGGACGGGTTGACGAGACCCAGTACTTC. Translated: CASTPGGRVDETQYF.

The CDR3 protein is CSISRTNTGELFF. The CDR3 nucleotides read TGCAGCATCAGCCGTACGAACACCGGGGAGCTGTTTTTT. This chain joins TRBV29-1 and TRBJ2-2, with unresolved D. The CDR3 covers 13 residues. Trimming took off 8 bases at V and 0 bases at J, with 10 bases between the two ends. Germline assignment: CDR1 SQVTM and CDR2 ANQGSEA.

The chain employs TRBV7-9 and TRBJ1-2; 7 bases are shared with TRBD1. The CDR3 contains 13 residues. The germline gives CDR1 SEHNR, CDR2 FQNEAQ (reference sequence). The V and J ends lost 5 bases and 10 bases, in that order; junction bases with no gene match: 10. The CDR3 DNA is TGTGCCAGCAGCCGTAGAACAGGGGCTCACTACACCTTC. Protein: CASSRRTGAHYTF.

This chain joins TRBV2 and TRBJ2-5; D ambiguous. Germline values: CDR1 SNHLY, CDR2 FYNNEI. Trimming removed 8 bases from V and 2 bases from J, with 15 bases in between. The CDR3 is 14 residues long. The CDR3 region has the DNA TGTGCCAGCGCCGACGGTCAGACTCAAGAGACCCAGTACTTC. Translation gives CASADGQTQETQYF.